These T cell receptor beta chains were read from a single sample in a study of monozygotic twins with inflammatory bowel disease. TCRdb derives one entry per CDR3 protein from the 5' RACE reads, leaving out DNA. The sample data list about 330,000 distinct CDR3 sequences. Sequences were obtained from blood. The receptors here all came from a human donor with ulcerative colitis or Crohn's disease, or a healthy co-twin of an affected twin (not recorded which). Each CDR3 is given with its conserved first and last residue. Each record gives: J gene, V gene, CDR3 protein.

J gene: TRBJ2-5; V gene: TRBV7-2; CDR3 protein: CASSSPSGGATQYF
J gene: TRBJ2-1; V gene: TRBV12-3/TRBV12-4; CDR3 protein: CALEEGNEQFF
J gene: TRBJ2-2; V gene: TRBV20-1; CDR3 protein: CSARDKGGTARTGELFF
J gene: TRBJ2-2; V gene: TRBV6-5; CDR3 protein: CASSFTRTAGGELFF
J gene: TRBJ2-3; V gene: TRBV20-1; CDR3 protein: CSAESESRSDTQYF
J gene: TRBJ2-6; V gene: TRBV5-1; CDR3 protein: CASSGTPGSGANVLTF
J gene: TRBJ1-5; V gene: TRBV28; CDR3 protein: CASSLPVSGNQPQHF
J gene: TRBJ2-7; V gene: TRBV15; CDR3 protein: CATSKDRLVSYEQYF
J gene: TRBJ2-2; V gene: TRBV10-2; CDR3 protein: CASLQGPNTGELFF
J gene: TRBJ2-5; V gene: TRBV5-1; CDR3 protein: CASSLGVQRIETQYF
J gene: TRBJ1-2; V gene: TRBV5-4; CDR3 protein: CASSLARDSGLNYGYTF
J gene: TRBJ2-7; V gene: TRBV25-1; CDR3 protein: CASSDLGQGSYEQYF
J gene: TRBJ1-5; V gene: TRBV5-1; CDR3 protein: CASSLEGDSNQPQHF
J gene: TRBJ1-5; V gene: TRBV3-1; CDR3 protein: CASSLKNQPQHF
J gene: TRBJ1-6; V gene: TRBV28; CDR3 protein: CASTPRGHSPLHF
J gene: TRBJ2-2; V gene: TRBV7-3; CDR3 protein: CASSLDRGRRTGELFF
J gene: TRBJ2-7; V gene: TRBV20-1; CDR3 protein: CSAGTTSGRKEQYF
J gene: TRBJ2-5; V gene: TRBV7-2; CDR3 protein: CASSPVWGETQYF